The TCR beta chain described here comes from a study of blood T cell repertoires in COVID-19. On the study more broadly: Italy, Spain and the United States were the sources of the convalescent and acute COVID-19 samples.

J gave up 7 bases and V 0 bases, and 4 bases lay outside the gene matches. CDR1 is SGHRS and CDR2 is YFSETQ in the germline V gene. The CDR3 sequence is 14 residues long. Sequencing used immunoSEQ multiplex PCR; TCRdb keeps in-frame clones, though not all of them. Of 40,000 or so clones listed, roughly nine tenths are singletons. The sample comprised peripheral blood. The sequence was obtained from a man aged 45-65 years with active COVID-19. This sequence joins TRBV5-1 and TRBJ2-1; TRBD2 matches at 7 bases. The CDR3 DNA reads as TGCGCCAGCAGCTTGGCCGAGCGGGGTAATGAGCAGTTCTTC. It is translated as CASSLAERGNEQFF.